This is a list of T cell receptor beta chains from one sample in a study of T cells after yellow fever vaccination. TCRdb passed the 5' RACE reads through MiXCR, listing each CDR3 protein once. The table lists about 63,000 distinct CDR3 sequences, approximately 7.4% of them singletons. Sequenced here: CD8+ T cells sorted from PBMCs, sampled 15 days after the yellow fever booster vaccination. These receptors originate from a man aged 30 to 39 who received the YFV17D yellow fever vaccine. Each CDR3 is given with its conserved first and last residue. Fields, in order: J gene, CDR3 length, D gene, V gene, clone size, CDR3 protein, CDR3 DNA. A D gene is named only where the DNA matches it firmly. Not all rows give a size; the values are once, few, many and, for expanded clones, a class.

j_gene: TRBJ1-2
len: 16
d_gene: NA
v_gene: TRBV24-1
abundance: many
CDR3aa: CATSDSGTEALYGYTF
CDR3nt: TGTGCCACCAGTGATTCCGGGACGGAGGCCCTCTATGGCTACACCTTC

j_gene: TRBJ2-3
len: 13
d_gene: NA
v_gene: TRBV12-3/TRBV12-4
abundance: many
CDR3aa: CASSFMGTDTQYF
CDR3nt: TGTGCCAGCAGTTTCATGGGCACAGATACGCAGTATTTT

j_gene: TRBJ2-7
len: 14
d_gene: TRBD1
v_gene: TRBV10-2
abundance: many
CDR3aa: CASRGDRAGYEQYF
CDR3nt: TGCGCCAGCAGGGGAGACAGGGCCGGGTACGAGCAGTACTTC

j_gene: TRBJ2-5
len: 16
d_gene: TRBD1
v_gene: TRBV6-5
abundance: many
CDR3aa: CASSYSKRGLEETQYF
CDR3nt: TGTGCCAGCAGTTACTCGAAAAGGGGGCTGGAAGAGACCCAGTACTTC

j_gene: TRBJ2-6
len: 12
d_gene: NA
v_gene: TRBV27
abundance: few
CDR3aa: CASSPPKRLLTF
CDR3nt: TGTGCCAGCAGCCCACCCAAGAGGCTCCTGACTTTC

j_gene: TRBJ2-7
len: 12
d_gene: NA
v_gene: TRBV7-9
abundance: NA
CDR3aa: CASSLETYEQYF
CDR3nt: TGTGCCAGCAGCCTCGAGACCTACGAGCAGTACTTC

j_gene: TRBJ1-2
len: 13
d_gene: NA
v_gene: TRBV7-2
abundance: once
CDR3aa: CASSCGTTYGYTF
CDR3nt: TGTGCCAGCAGCTGCGGGACAACCTATGGCTACACCTTC

j_gene: TRBJ2-7
len: 14
d_gene: TRBD2
v_gene: TRBV2
abundance: few
CDR3aa: CASRSLADSYEQYF
CDR3nt: TGTGCCAGCAGGTCCCTAGCGGACTCCTACGAGCAGTACTTC

j_gene: TRBJ2-1
len: 11
d_gene: NA
v_gene: TRBV9
abundance: many
CDR3aa: CASSVNDEQFF
CDR3nt: TGTGCCAGCAGCGTAAACGATGAGCAGTTCTTC

j_gene: TRBJ2-4
len: 15
d_gene: NA
v_gene: TRBV12-1
abundance: many
CDR3aa: CASSFDEGPKNIQYF
CDR3nt: TGTGCCAGCAGCTTTGATGAGGGGCCCAAAAACATTCAGTACTTC

j_gene: TRBJ2-3
len: 12
d_gene: NA
v_gene: TRBV25-1
abundance: few
CDR3aa: CASSAHGDTQYF
CDR3nt: TGTGCCAGCAGTGCCCACGGGGATACGCAGTATTTT

j_gene: TRBJ2-1
len: 15
d_gene: NA
v_gene: TRBV5-1
abundance: many
CDR3aa: CASSLLSATYNEQFF
CDR3nt: TGCGCCAGCAGCTTGCTTAGCGCTACCTACAATGAGCAGTTCTTC

j_gene: TRBJ2-3
len: 16
d_gene: NA
v_gene: TRBV27
abundance: few
CDR3aa: CASSPRLIQSTDTQYF
CDR3nt: TGTGCCAGCAGTCCCCGACTAATACAGAGCACAGATACGCAGTATTTT

j_gene: TRBJ2-1
len: 16
d_gene: NA
v_gene: TRBV11-2
abundance: many
CDR3aa: CASSLMGGGSYNEQFF
CDR3nt: TGTGCCAGCAGCCTCATGGGCGGCGGCTCCTACAATGAGCAGTTCTTC

j_gene: TRBJ2-1
len: 16
d_gene: TRBD1
v_gene: TRBV6-5
abundance: medium-sized
CDR3aa: CASSYRGTGERNEQFF
CDR3nt: TGTGCCAGCAGTTATAGAGGGACAGGGGAACGCAATGAGCAGTTCTTC

j_gene: TRBJ2-7
len: 14
d_gene: TRBD2
v_gene: TRBV20-1
abundance: many
CDR3aa: CSASRREEDYEQYF
CDR3nt: TGCAGTGCTAGCCGGCGGGAGGAGGATTACGAGCAGTACTTC

j_gene: TRBJ2-1
len: 14
d_gene: TRBD2
v_gene: TRBV11-2
abundance: many
CDR3aa: CASSSSGNHNEQFF
CDR3nt: TGTGCCAGCAGCTCTAGCGGGAATCACAATGAGCAGTTCTTC

j_gene: TRBJ2-5
len: 18
d_gene: TRBD2
v_gene: TRBV10-3
abundance: many
CDR3aa: CAINIPSLAGVAQETQYF
CDR3nt: TGTGCCATAAATATACCCTCCCTAGCGGGAGTCGCCCAAGAGACCCAGTACTTC

j_gene: TRBJ2-5
len: 17
d_gene: TRBD1
v_gene: TRBV20-1
abundance: many
CDR3aa: CCARDSGGRDPQETQYF
CDR3nt: TGCTGTGCTAGAGATTCAGGGGGCAGGGACCCTCAAGAGACCCAGTACTTC

j_gene: TRBJ1-2
len: 15
d_gene: NA
v_gene: TRBV29-1
abundance: many
CDR3aa: CSVEGIAGSNYGYTF
CDR3nt: TGCAGCGTTGAGGGAATAGCCGGAAGCAACTATGGCTACACCTTC

j_gene: TRBJ2-2
len: 16
d_gene: TRBD2
v_gene: TRBV7-2
abundance: many
CDR3aa: CASSLFRTSVAGELFF
CDR3nt: TGTGCCAGCAGCTTATTTAGGACTAGCGTGGCCGGGGAGCTGTTTTTT

j_gene: TRBJ2-1
len: 14
d_gene: NA
v_gene: TRBV11-2
abundance: many
CDR3aa: CASRGERAYNEQFF
CDR3nt: TGTGCCAGCCGTGGGGAGCGGGCTTACAATGAGCAGTTCTTC

j_gene: TRBJ2-7
len: 16
d_gene: NA
v_gene: TRBV28
abundance: many
CDR3aa: CASSSPESDFVGEQYF
CDR3nt: TGTGCCAGCAGTTCTCCGGAATCCGATTTTGTGGGCGAGCAGTACTTC

j_gene: TRBJ1-2
len: 11
d_gene: NA
v_gene: TRBV20-1
abundance: many
CDR3aa: CSAEANYGYTF
CDR3nt: TGCAGTGCTGAAGCTAACTATGGCTACACCTTC

j_gene: TRBJ2-5
len: 14
d_gene: NA
v_gene: TRBV28
abundance: many
CDR3aa: CASLETQWGETQYF
CDR3nt: TGTGCCAGCCTAGAGACCCAATGGGGAGAGACCCAGTACTTC

j_gene: TRBJ2-2
len: 10
d_gene: NA
v_gene: TRBV2
abundance: many
CDR3aa: CASRAAELFF
CDR3nt: TGTGCCAGCAGGGCAGCGGAGCTGTTTTTT

j_gene: TRBJ2-2
len: 15
d_gene: NA
v_gene: TRBV15
abundance: many
CDR3aa: CATSDQGGVTGELFF
CDR3nt: TGTGCCACCAGCGACCAGGGGGGGGTCACCGGGGAGCTGTTTTTT

j_gene: TRBJ2-3
len: 18
d_gene: TRBD2
v_gene: TRBV5-4
abundance: few
CDR3aa: CASSLGLAGRWSTDTQYF
CDR3nt: TGTGCCAGCAGCCTGGGTCTAGCGGGACGTTGGAGCACAGATACGCAGTATTTT

j_gene: TRBJ2-7
len: 15
d_gene: NA
v_gene: TRBV4-3
abundance: many
CDR3aa: CASSQHSGGLYEQYF
CDR3nt: TGCGCCAGCAGCCAACATTCCGGGGGCCTCTACGAGCAGTACTTC

j_gene: TRBJ2-4
len: 14
d_gene: NA
v_gene: TRBV12-3/TRBV12-4
abundance: many
CDR3aa: CASSHSGGWDIQYF
CDR3nt: TGTGCCAGCAGCCATTCGGGGGGCTGGGACATTCAGTACTTC

j_gene: TRBJ1-4
len: 17
d_gene: TRBD1
v_gene: TRBV28
abundance: many
CDR3aa: CASSPRQGGATNEKLFF
CDR3nt: TGTGCCAGCAGTCCGAGACAGGGTGGTGCAACTAATGAAAAACTGTTTTTT